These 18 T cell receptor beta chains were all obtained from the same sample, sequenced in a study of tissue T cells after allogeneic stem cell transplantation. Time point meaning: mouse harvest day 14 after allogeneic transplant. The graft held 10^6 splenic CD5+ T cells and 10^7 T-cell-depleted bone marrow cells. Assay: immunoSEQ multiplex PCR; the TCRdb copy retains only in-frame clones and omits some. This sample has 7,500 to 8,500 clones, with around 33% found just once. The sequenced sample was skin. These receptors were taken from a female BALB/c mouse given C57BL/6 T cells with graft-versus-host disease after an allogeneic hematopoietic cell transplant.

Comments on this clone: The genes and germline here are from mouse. The DNA read from the CDR3 is TGTGCCAGCAGTCTGGGGGGGGATTCTGGAAATACGCTCTAT. Protein: CASSLGGDSGNTLY. The full CDR3 protein reads CASSLGGDSGNTLYF. The chain joins TRBV26 to TRBJ1-3; D is perhaps TRBD1 (5 bases). The read terminates 1 residue ahead of where the CDR3 ends, so the germline J gene completes it. This CDR3 contains 15 residues. From germline, CDR1 is KGHPV and CDR2 FQNQEV (reference sequence). Trimming took 2 bases from V and 0 from J, leaving 8 bases between them. The full variable domain, its missing parts supplied by reference TRBV26 and TRBJ1-3, is NSKVIQTPRYLVKGQGQKAKMRCIPEKGHPVVFWYQQNKNNEFKFLINFQNQEVLQQIDMTEKRFSAECPSNSPCSLEIQSSEAGDSALYLCASSLGGDSGNTLYFGEGSRLIVV.

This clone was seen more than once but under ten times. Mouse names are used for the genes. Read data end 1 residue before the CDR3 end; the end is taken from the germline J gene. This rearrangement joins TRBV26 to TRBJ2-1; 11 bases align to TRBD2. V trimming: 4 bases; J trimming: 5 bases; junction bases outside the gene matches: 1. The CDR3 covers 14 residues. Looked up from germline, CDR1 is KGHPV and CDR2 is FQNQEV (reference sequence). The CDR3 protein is CASSPGLGDAEQFF. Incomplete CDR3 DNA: TGTGCCAGCAGTCCGGGACTGGGGGATGCTGAGCAGTTC.

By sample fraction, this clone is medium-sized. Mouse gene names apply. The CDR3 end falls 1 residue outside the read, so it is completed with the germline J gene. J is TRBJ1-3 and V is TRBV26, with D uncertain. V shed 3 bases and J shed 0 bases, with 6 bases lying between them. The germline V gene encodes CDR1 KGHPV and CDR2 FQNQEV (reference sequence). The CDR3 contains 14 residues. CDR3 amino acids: CASSLSNSGNTLYF. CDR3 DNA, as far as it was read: TGTGCCAGCAGTCTTAGTAATTCTGGAAATACGCTCTAT. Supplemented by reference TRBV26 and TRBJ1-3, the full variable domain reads NSKVIQTPRYLVKGQGQKAKMRCIPEKGHPVVFWYQQNKNNEFKFLINFQNQEVLQQIDMTEKRFSAECPSNSPCSLEIQSSEAGDSALYLCASSLSNSGNTLYFGEGSRLIVV.

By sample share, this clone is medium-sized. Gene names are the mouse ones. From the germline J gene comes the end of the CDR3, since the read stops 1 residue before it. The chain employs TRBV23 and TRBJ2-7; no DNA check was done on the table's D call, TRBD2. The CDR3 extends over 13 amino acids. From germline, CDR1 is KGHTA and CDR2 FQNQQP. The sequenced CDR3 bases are TGCTCCAGCAGACGGACTGGGGTTTATGAACAGTAC. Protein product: CSSRRTGVYEQY. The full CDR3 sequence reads CSSRRTGVYEQYF.

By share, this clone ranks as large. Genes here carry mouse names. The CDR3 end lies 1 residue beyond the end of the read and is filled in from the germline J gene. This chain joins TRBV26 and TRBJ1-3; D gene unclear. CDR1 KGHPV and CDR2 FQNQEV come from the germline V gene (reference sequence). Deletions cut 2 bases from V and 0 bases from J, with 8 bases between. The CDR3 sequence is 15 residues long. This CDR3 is CASSLTGNSGNTLYF. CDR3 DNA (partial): TGTGCCAGCAGTCTGACGGGGAATTCTGGAAATACGCTCTAT.

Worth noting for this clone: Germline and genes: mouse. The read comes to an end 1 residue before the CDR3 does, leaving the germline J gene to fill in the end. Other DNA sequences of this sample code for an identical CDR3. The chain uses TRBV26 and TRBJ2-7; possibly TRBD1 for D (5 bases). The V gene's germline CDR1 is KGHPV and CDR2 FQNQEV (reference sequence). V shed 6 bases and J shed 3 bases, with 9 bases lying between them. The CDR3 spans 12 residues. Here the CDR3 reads CASSLDSYEQYF. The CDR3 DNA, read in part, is TGTGCCAGCAGCTTAGACAGCTATGAACAGTAC.

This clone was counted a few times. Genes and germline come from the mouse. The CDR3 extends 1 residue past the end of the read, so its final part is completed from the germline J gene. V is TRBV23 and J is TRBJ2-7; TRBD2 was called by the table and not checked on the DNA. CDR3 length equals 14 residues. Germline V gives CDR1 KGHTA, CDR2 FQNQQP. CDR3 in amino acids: CSSSQGGGSYEQYF. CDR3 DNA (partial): TGCTCCAGCAGTCAGGGGGGGGGCTCCTATGAACAGTAC.

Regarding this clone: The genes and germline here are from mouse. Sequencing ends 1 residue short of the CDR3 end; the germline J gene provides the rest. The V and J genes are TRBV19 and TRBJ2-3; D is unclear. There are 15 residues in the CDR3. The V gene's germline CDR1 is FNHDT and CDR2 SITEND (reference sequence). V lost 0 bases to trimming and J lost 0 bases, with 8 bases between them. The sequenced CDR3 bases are TGTGCCAGCAGTATAGGACAAACTAGTGCAGAAACGCTGTAT. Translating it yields CASSIGQTSAETLY. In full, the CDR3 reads CASSIGQTSAETLYF.

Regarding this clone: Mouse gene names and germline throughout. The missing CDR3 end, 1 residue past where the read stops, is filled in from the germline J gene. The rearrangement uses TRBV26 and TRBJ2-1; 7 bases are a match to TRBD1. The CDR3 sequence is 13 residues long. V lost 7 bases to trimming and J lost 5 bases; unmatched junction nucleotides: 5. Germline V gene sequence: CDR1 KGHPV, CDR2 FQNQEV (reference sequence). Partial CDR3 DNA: TGTGCCAGCACCCCGGGACAGAATGCTGAGCAGTTC. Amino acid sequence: CASTPGQNAEQF. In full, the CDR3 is CASTPGQNAEQFF.

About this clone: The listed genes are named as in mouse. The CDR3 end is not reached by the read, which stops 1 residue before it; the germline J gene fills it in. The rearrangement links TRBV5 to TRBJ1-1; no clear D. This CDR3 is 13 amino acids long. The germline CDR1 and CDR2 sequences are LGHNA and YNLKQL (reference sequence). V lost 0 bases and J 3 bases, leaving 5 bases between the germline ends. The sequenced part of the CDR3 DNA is TGTGCCAGCAGCCAAGATACAGACACAGAAGTCTTC. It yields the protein CASSQDTDTEVF. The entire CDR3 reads CASSQDTDTEVFF.

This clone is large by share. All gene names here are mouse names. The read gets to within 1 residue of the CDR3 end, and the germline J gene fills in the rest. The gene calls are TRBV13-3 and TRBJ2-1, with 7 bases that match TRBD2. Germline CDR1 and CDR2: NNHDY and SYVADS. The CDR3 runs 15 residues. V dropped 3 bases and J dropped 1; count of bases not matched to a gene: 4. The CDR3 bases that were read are TGTGCCAGCAGTGCGGGGGGGGTAAACTATGCTGAGCAGTTC. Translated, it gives CASSAGGVNYAEQF. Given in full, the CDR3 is CASSAGGVNYAEQFF.

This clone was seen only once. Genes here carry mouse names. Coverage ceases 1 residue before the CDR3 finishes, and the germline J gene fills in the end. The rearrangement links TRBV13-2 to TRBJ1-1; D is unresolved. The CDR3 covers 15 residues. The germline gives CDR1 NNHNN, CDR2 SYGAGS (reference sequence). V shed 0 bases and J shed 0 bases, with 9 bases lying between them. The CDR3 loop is CASGDADKSNTEVFF. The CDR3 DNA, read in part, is TGTGCCAGCGGTGATGCTGACAAATCAAACACAGAAGTCTTC.

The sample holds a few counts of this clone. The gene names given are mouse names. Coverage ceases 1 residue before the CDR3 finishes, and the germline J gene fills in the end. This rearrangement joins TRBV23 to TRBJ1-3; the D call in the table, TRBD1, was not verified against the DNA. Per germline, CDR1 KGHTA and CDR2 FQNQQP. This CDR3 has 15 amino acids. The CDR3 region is CSSSPEINSGNTLYF. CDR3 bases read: TGCTCCAGCAGTCCAGAGATCAATTCTGGAAATACGCTCTAT.

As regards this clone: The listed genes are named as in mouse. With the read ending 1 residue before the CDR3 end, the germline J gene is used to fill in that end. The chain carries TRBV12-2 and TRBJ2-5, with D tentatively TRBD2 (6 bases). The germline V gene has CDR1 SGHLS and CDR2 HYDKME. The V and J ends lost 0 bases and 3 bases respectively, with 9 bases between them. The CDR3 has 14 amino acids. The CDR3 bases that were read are TGTGCCAGCTCTCTCGCCCTGGGGCAAGACACCCAGTAC. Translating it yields CASSLALGQDTQY. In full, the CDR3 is CASSLALGQDTQYF.

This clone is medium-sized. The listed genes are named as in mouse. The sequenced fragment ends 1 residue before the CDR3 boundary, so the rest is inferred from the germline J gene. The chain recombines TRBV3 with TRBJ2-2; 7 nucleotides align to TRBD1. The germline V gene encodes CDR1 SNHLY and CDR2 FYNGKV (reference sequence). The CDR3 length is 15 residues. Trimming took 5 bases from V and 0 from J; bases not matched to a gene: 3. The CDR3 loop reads CASSQTGTNTGQLYF. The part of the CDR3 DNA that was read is TGTGCCAGCAGCCAGACAGGGACAAACACCGGGCAGCTCTAC.

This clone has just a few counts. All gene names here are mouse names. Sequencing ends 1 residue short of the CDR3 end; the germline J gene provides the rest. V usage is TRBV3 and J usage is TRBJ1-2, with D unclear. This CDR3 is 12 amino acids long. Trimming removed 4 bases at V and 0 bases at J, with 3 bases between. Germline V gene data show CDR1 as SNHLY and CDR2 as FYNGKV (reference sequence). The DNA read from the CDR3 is TGTGCCAGCAGCTCAGCAAACTCCGACTACACC. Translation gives CASSSANSDYT. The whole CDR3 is CASSSANSDYTF.

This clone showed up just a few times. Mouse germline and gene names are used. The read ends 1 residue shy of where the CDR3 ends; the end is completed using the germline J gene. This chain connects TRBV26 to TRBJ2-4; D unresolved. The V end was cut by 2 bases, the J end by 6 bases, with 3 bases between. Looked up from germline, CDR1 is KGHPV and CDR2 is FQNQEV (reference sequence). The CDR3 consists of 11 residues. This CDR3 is CASSLENTLYF. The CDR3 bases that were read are TGTGCCAGCAGTCTGGAGAACACCTTGTAC.

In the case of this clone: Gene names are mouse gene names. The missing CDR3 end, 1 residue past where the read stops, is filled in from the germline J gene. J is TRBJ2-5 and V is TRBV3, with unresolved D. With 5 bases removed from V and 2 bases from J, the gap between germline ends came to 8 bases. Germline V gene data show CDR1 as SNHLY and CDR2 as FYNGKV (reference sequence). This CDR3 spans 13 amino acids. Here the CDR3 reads CASSRGSQDTQYF. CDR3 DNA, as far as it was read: TGTGCCAGCAGCCGCGGGAGCCAAGACACCCAGTAC.